This T cell receptor beta chain was documented in a study of T cell clonotyping in hematopoietic cell transplantation. This CDR3 contains 15 residues. Germline values: CDR1 SSHAT, CDR2 FNYEAQ (reference sequence). Recipient blood drawn about 28 days pretransplant and days 30, 100, 180 after. About this clone itself: Its antigen is undetermined. The junction and the germline gene differ at one end; a read error may be behind it.

Produced via immunoSEQ multiplex PCR; TCRdb's table is partial and in-frame only. The table has approximately 8,400 clones, under 70% seen once. Study conclusions and caveats: Recipient TCR diversity dropped after transplant; expanded clonotypes rose from day 30 to 180. At the given depth, recipient repertoires were over 95% de novo clonotypes. Broader posttransplant TCR repertoire diversity was predicted by graft donor and pretransplant recipient Inverse Simpson Index values.

The chain couples TRBV7-7 to TRBJ2-1, with TRBD1 matching over 9 bases. The sequence was obtained from a male patient over 55 who had an allogeneic stem cell transplant from an unrelated donor, so the T cells may come from the graft donor. Some clones in this sample may be carry-over from other donors' samples. This specimen consisted of peripheral blood mononuclear cells, obtained 100 days after allogeneic stem cell transplant. The CDR3 here is CASSLAGTGPNEQFF. The CDR3 coding sequence is TGTGCTAGCAGCTTAGCTGGGACAGGGCCCAATGAGCAGTTCTTC.